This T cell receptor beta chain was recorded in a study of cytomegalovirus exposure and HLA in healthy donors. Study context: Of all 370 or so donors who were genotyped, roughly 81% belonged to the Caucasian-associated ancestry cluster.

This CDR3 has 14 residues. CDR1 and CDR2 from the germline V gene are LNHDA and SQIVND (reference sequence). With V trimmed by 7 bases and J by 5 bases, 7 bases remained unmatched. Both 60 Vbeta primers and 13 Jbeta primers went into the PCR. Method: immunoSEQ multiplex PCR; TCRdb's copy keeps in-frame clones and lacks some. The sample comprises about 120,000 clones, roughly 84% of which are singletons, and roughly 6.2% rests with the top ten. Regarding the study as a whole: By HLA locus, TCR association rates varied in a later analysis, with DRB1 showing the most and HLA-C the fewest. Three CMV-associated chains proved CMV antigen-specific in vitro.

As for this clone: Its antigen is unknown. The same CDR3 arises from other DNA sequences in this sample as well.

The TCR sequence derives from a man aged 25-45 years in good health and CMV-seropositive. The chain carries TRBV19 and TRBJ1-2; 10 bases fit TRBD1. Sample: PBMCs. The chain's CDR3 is CASTATGGAYGYTF. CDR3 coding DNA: TGTGCCAGTACCGCGACAGGGGGCGCGTATGGCTACACCTTC.